This T cell receptor beta chain was captured by sequencing in a study of control samples from healthy donors and cancer patients. The CDR3 extends over 14 amino acids. The V and J ends lost 9 bases and 5 bases, in that order; junction bases with no gene match: 10. Germline CDR1 and CDR2: SGHRS and YFSETQ. Clones were sequenced by immunoSEQ multiplex PCR, and TCRdb holds only the in-frame ones, with some missing. Among around 68,000 clones, 65% to 85% were seen once, and the ten largest hold approximately 15%. The receptor was isolated from a man in his sixties in good health. Sequenced: blood. The J gene is TRBJ2-2, the V gene TRBV5-1; the match to TRBD1 covers 7 bases. CDR3 amino acids: CATKTGPPTGELFF. CDR3 coding DNA: TGCGCCACAAAGACAGGGCCCCCAACCGGGGAGCTGTTTTTT.